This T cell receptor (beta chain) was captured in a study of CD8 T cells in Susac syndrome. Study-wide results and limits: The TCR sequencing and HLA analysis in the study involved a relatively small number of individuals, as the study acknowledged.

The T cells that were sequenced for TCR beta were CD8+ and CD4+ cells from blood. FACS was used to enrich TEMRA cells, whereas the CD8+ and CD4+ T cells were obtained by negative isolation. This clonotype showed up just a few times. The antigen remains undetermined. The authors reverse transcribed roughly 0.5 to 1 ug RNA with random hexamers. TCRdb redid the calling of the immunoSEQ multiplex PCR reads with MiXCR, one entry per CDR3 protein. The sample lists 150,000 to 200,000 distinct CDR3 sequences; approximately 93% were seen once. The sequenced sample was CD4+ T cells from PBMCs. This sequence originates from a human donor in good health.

The CDR3 protein is CSARRGNQPQHF. For the CDR3, the DNA is TGCAGTGCTAGGAGGGGTAATCAGCCCCAGCATTTT. This chain connects TRBV20-1 to TRBJ1-5; a weak D match, TRBD1 (5 bases). Trimming left V 3 bases short and J 4 bases short, with 7 bases between. CDR1 and CDR2 from the germline V gene are DFQATT and SNEGSKA (reference sequence). The CDR3 covers 12 residues.